The 8 T cell receptor beta chains given below trace back to one sample, sequenced in a study of blood T cells in healthy people across ages. The second PCR ran about 6 to 11 cycles with a sample-barcoded 5' primer and J-beta primers. TCRdb redid the calling of the 5' RACE reads with MiXCR, one entry per CDR3 protein. The top ten hold about 4% of the sample, which has about 1.5 million distinct CDR3 sequences, around 40% seen once. Sequencing input: blood. These receptors were obtained from a woman between 18 and 30 years old in good health.

In this sample, this clonotype turned up a few times. This sequence joins TRBV6-2 or TRBV6-3 and TRBJ1-1, with D perhaps TRBD1 (6 bases). V was cut by 5 bases and J by 4 bases, with 11 bases left in between. Per germline, CDR1 MNHEY and CDR2 SVGEGT. The length of the CDR3 is 13 residues. CDR3 region: CASSTGFGTEAFF. As DNA, the CDR3 is TGTGCCAGCAGTACAGGGTTTGGCACTGAAGCTTTCTTT.

The table lists this clonotype with a few counts. The rearrangement links TRBV29-1 to TRBJ2-3, with a tentative D call TRBD1 (5 bases). The CDR3 has 11 residues. Trimming shortened V by 7 bases and J by 4 bases, and 9 bases separated the two germline ends. The V gene's germline CDR1 is SQVTM and CDR2 ANQGSEA. This CDR3 reads CSEYRSDTQYF. The CDR3 DNA sequence: TGCAGCGAGTACAGGTCAGATACGCAGTATTTT.

The J gene is TRBJ2-6, the V gene TRBV7-2; D possibly corresponds to TRBD1 (5 bases). CDR1 is SGHTA, CDR2 FQGNSA, per germline. V lost 7 bases and J lost 3, with 13 bases in between. The CDR3 is made up of 15 amino acids. As DNA, the CDR3 is TGTGCCAGCAAGGGGCTTAGGAGTGGGGCCAACGTCCTGACTTTC. Residues: CASKGLRSGANVLTF.

CDR3: CASSVGDGPYEQYF. CDR3 DNA: TGTGCCAGCAGCGTCGGGGACGGTCCTTACGAGCAGTACTTC. The chain has TRBV6-1 and TRBJ2-5, with D perhaps assigned TRBD1 or TRBD2 (5 bases each). The DNA matches TRBJ2-7 better at its end, which makes the J call doubtful. The CDR3 spans 14 residues. The V gene's germline CDR1 is MNHNS and CDR2 SASEGT.

The chain is built from TRBV20-1 and TRBJ1-3; 7 bases fit TRBD1. CDR1 is DFQATT, CDR2 SNEGSKA, per germline (reference sequence). This CDR3 region has 13 residues. V trimming: 3 bases; J trimming: 8 bases; junction bases outside the gene matches: 7. The CDR3 nucleotides read TGCAGTGCTAGCGACAGGGTGGTACACACCATATATTTT. Its protein product is CSASDRVVHTIYF.

This clonotype was recorded only once. This chain connects TRBV6-1 to TRBJ2-5; the match to TRBD2 covers 12 bases. This CDR3 is 16 amino acids long. Trimming cost V 6 bases and J 2 bases; bases outside gene matches: 7. The germline V gene encodes CDR1 MNHNS and CDR2 SASEGT. The CDR3 DNA reads TGTGCCAGCAGGAGGACTAGCGGGGTCCTACAAGAGACCCAGTACTTC. This sequence encodes CASRRTSGVLQETQYF.

This clonotype was seen a handful of times. The J gene is TRBJ2-7, the V gene TRBV20-1; 7 bases are shared with TRBD2. The CDR3 covers 15 residues. The V and J ends lost 3 bases and 3 bases, in that order; junction bases with no gene match: 11. Germline V gives CDR1 DFQATT, CDR2 SNEGSKA (reference sequence). CDR3 protein: CSARGGSGEIYEQYF. The CDR3 coding sequence is TGCAGTGCTAGGGGAGGCAGCGGGGAAATCTACGAGCAGTACTTC.

The rearrangement joins TRBV7-9 to TRBJ1-2; D is ambiguous. Germline loops: CDR1 SEHNR, CDR2 FQNEAQ (reference sequence). The CDR3 contains 12 residues. Trimming removed 1 base at V and 12 bases at J, with 12 bases between. This CDR3 reads CASSLDVGGHTF. Here the CDR3 DNA reads TGTGCCAGCAGCTTAGACGTGGGCGGCCACACCTTC.